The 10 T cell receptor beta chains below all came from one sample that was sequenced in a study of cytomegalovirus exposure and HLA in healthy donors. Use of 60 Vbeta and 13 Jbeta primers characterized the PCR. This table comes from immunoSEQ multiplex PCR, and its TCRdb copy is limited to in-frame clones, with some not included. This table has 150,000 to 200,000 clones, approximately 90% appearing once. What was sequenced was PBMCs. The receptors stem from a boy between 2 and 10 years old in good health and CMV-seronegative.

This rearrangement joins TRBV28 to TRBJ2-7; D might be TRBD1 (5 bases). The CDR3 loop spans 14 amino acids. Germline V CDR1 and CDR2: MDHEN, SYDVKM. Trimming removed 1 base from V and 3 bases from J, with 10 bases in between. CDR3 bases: TGTGCCAGCAGTTTATATACAGGAAACTACGAGCAGTACTTC. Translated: CASSLYTGNYEQYF.

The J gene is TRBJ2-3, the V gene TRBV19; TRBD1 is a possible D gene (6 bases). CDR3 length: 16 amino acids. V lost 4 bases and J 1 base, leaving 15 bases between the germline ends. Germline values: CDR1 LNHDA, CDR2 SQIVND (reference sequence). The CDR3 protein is CASSTTQGRGTDTQYF. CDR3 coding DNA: TGTGCCAGTAGTACAACTCAGGGGCGGGGCACAGATACGCAGTATTTT.

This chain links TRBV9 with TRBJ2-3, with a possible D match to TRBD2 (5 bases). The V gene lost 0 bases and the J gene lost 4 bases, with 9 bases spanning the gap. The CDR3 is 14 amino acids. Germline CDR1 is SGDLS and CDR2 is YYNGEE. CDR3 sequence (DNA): TGTGCCAGCAGCGTAGCACTAGTAGCAGATACGCAGTATTTT. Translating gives CASSVALVADTQYF. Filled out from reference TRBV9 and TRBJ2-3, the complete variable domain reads DSGVTQTPKHLITATGQRVTLRCSPRSGDLSVYWYQQSLDQGLQFLIQYYNGEERAKGNILERFSAQQFPDLHSELNLSSLELGDSALYFCASSVALVADTQYFGPGTRLTVL.

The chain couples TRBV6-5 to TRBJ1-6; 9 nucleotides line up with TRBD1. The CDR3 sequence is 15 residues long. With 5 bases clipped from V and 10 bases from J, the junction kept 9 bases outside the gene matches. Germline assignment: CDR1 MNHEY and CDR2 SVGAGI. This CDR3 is CASSRRGQGDSPLHF. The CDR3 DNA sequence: TGTGCCAGCAGTCGTCGGGGACAGGGTGACTCACCCCTCCACTTT.

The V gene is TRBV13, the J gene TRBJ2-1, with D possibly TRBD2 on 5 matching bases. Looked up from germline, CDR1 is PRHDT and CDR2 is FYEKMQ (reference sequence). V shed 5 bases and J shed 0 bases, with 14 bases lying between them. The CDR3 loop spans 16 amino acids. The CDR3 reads CASSLRQEDSYNEQFF. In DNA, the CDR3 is TGTGCCAGCAGCCTAAGGCAGGAGGACTCCTACAATGAGCAGTTCTTC.

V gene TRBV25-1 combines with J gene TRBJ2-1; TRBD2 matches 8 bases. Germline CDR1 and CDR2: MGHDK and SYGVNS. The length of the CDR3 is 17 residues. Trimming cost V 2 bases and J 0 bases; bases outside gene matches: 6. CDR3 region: CASSESGGSSSYNEQFF. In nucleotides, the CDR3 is TGTGCCAGCAGTGAAAGCGGGGGTTCGAGCTCCTACAATGAGCAGTTCTTC. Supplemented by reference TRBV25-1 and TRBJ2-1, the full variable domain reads EADIYQTPRYLVIGTGKKITLECSQTMGHDKMYWYQQDPGMELHLIHYSYGVNSTEKGDLSSESTVSRIRTEHFPLTLESARPSHTSQYLCASSESGGSSSYNEQFFGPGTRLTVL.

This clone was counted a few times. CDR3 region: CASSFGPGGFAGELFF. The CDR3 coding sequence is TGTGCCAGCAGCTTTGGGCCAGGGGGCTTCGCCGGGGAGCTGTTTTTT. J is TRBJ2-2 and V is TRBV5-6, with TRBD1 matching 8 bases. Trimming removed 2 bases from V and 6 bases from J; junction bases left unmatched: 9. CDR3 length: 16 amino acids. Germline V gene data show CDR1 as SGHDT and CDR2 as YYEEEE. Variable domain in full (rest from reference TRBV5-6 and TRBJ2-2): DAGVTQSPTHLIKTRGQQVTLRCSPKSGHDTVSWYQQALGQGPQFIFQYYEEEERQRGNFPDRFSGHQFPNYSSELNVNALLLGDSALYLCASSFGPGGFAGELFFGEGSRLTVL.

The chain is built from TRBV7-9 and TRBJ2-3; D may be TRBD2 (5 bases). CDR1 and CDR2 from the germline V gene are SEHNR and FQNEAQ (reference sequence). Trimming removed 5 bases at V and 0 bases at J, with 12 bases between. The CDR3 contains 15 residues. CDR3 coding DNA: TGTGCCAGCAGCCCAGAAGGGAGAAGCACAGATACGCAGTATTTT. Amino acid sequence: CASSPEGRSTDTQYF.

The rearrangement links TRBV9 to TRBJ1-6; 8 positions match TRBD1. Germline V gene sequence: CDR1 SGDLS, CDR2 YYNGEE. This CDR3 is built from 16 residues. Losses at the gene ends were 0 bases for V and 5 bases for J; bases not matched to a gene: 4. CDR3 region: CASSVAGTGDNSPLHF. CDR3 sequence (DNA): TGTGCCAGCAGCGTAGCTGGGACAGGTGATAATTCACCCCTCCACTTT. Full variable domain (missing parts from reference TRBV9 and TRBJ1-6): DSGVTQTPKHLITATGQRVTLRCSPRSGDLSVYWYQQSLDQGLQFLIQYYNGEERAKGNILERFSAQQFPDLHSELNLSSLELGDSALYFCASSVAGTGDNSPLHFGNGTRLTVT.

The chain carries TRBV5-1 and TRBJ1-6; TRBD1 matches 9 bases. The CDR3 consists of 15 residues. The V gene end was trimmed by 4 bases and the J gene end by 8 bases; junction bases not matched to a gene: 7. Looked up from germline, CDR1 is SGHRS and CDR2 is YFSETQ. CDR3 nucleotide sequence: TGCGCCAGCAGCGAGCGGACAGGGGAAGATTCACCCCTCCACTTT. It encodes CASSERTGEDSPLHF.